This TCR delta chain derives from a study of gamma-delta T cells after stem cell transplantation. The CDR3 covers 22 residues. J was trimmed by 9 bases and V by 0 bases; bases with no gene match: 33. In germline, CDR1 is NSMFDY, CDR2 ISSIKDK. TCRdb used CATT to re-call clones from the RT-PCR reads. The sample shows 13,000 or so delta-chain clones, roughly a third of them seen only once. The chain carries TRAV29/DV5 and TRDJ1; 9 bases agree with TRDD3. The sample was gamma-delta T cells. The source is a human donor. It is not recorded whose cells these are; they may come from a transplant donor. CDR3 in amino acids: CAASAPLRTSEVMGDMTKELIF. The CDR3, as DNA: TGTGCAGCAAGCGCCCCTCTTAGGACCTCCGAGGTGATGGGGGATATGACTAAAGAACTCATCTTT.